These T cell receptor beta chains were read from a single sample in a study of T cells in Graves' hyperthyroidism and ophthalmopathy. TCRdb reprocessed the multiplex PCR reads with MiXCR, giving one entry per CDR3 protein. This table holds about 480,000 distinct CDR3 sequences, 20% to 25% found once. Sequenced material: blood. Receptors were obtained from a woman aged 70-85 years with Graves' ophthalmopathy. Both conserved end residues are trimmed from each CDR3. Fields, in order: V gene, J gene, CDR3 protein.

V: TRBV5-1
J: TRBJ2-1
CDR3: ASSLVGTNNNEQF

V: TRBV5-1
J: TRBJ1-5
CDR3: ASSMEGQPQH

V: TRBV6-5
J: TRBJ2-5
CDR3: ASSSQRAQY

V: TRBV2
J: TRBJ1-5
CDR3: ASSGGQGAHWNQPQH

V: TRBV7-9
J: TRBJ2-3
CDR3: ASSRRMDTDTQY

V: TRBV28
J: TRBJ1-1
CDR3: ASSPPAGGTEAF

V: TRBV30
J: TRBJ1-2
CDR3: AWGQGNYGYT

V: TRBV10-3
J: TRBJ2-2
CDR3: AITHTALSNTGELF

V: TRBV27
J: TRBJ2-5
CDR3: ASSLIGGGTDRQETQY

V: TRBV6-1
J: TRBJ1-1
CDR3: ASSYRAETEAF

V: TRBV5-6
J: TRBJ2-7
CDR3: ASSLAGFGEQY

V: TRBV18
J: TRBJ1-1
CDR3: ASSPPQGRVFGTEAF

V: TRBV11-2
J: TRBJ2-7
CDR3: ASSLAQNEQY

V: TRBV7-2
J: TRBJ2-7
CDR3: ASSDRGRGLYEQY

V: TRBV7-3
J: TRBJ2-2
CDR3: ASSLTPRLAGYNTGELF

V: TRBV2
J: TRBJ1-6
CDR3: ASSAGAANSPLH

V: TRBV29-1
J: TRBJ1-1
CDR3: SVVPSVEAF

V: TRBV5-6
J: TRBJ2-7
CDR3: ASSFGDEQY

V: TRBV12-3/TRBV12-4
J: TRBJ2-3
CDR3: ATAPESTDTQY

V: TRBV4-2
J: TRBJ2-3
CDR3: ASSQDPGTSFITDTQY

V: TRBV2
J: TRBJ2-3
CDR3: ASRTGTNTDTQY

V: TRBV5-1
J: TRBJ2-5
CDR3: ASSWLAGETQY